These T cell receptor beta chains were read from a single sample in a study of shared T cell receptors in the human thymus. Using immunoSEQ multiplex PCR, the repertoire was profiled, and TCRdb retains in-frame clones only, with some absent. The sample contains 450,000 to 650,000 clones, about 84% of which appear only once. These data also formed part of another study, on human thymus T cells.

The sample comprised thymocytes. All receptors come from a boy under two years old with a congenital heart defect. Both conserved end residues are part of each CDR3. D genes are given only for firm matches. Some rows have no size entry. The others give once, few or many, or a class for an expanded clone.

j_gene	abundance	v_gene	d_gene	CDR3aa	CDR3nt
TRBJ2-7	.	TRBV9	TRBD2	CASSTGLAGGRGSYEQYF	TGTGCCAGCAGCACGGGACTAGCGGGAGGACGGGGCTCCTACGAGCAGTACTTC
TRBJ1-2	few	TRBV28	.	CASSLQGGVGYTF	TGTGCCAGCAGTTTACAGGGAGGAGTTGGCTACACCTTC
TRBJ2-3	.	TRBV7-2	.	CASSLEGSSTDTQYF	TGTGCCAGCAGCTTAGAGGGGTCTAGCACAGATACGCAGTATTTT
TRBJ2-1	.	TRBV5-4	TRBD2	CASSFWASGRDSYNEQFF	TGTGCCAGCAGCTTTTGGGCTAGCGGGAGGGACTCCTACAATGAGCAGTTCTTC
TRBJ1-1	.	TRBV14	.	CASSQDKYGDSPKANTEAFF	TGTGCCAGCAGCCAAGATAAGTACGGGGATAGCCCAAAGGCGAACACTGAAGCTTTCTTT
TRBJ2-1	.	TRBV19	.	CASSPHWRADYNEQFF	TGTGCCAGTAGTCCCCATTGGAGGGCCGATTACAATGAGCAGTTCTTC
TRBJ1-1	once	TRBV7-2	.	CASSFTGSRSEAFF	TGTGCCAGCAGTTTCACAGGGAGTAGATCTGAAGCTTTCTTT
TRBJ2-5	.	TRBV6-5	TRBD1	CASRATGGLQETQYF	TGTGCCAGCAGGGCGACAGGGGGCCTCCAAGAGACCCAGTACTTC
TRBJ2-7	.	TRBV5-6	TRBD2	CASSVGLAGTHISYEQYF	TGTGCCAGCAGCGTAGGACTAGCGGGAACGCACATCTCCTACGAGCAGTACTTC
TRBJ2-7	.	TRBV7-9	TRBD2	CASSLRTSGRSYEQYF	TGTGCCAGCAGCCTAAGGACTAGCGGGAGGTCCTACGAGCAGTACTTC
TRBJ2-5	.	TRBV25-1	TRBD1	CASSEPDRGLETQYF	TGTGCCAGCAGTGAACCGGACAGGGGCTTGGAGACCCAGTACTTC
TRBJ1-5	few	TRBV27	TRBD1	CASSDREEDQPQHF	TGTGCCAGCAGTGACAGGGAGGAAGATCAGCCCCAGCATTTT
TRBJ2-7	.	TRBV2	.	CASSPNPPDYEQYF	TGTGCCAGCAGCCCTAACCCCCCTGACTACGAGCAGTACTTC
TRBJ2-1	.	TRBV15	TRBD2	CATSRDSGSYHNEQFF	TGTGCCACCAGCAGAGATAGCGGGAGTTACCACAATGAGCAGTTCTTC
TRBJ2-1	.	TRBV7-3	TRBD2	CASSHSGRGVNEQFF	TGTGCCAGCAGCCATAGCGGGAGAGGGGTCAATGAGCAGTTCTTC
TRBJ2-7	once	TRBV5-4	TRBD2	CASSWEGLADSYEQYF	TGTGCCAGCAGCTGGGAGGGACTAGCGGACTCCTACGAGCAGTACTTC
TRBJ2-5	.	TRBV7-2	TRBD2	CASSLRADSGSQETQYF	TGTGCCAGCAGCTTACGCGCGGATAGCGGGAGCCAAGAGACCCAGTACTTC
TRBJ2-7	.	TRBV7-8	TRBD2	CASSRGGVEQYF	TGTGCCAGCAGCCGCGGGGGGGTCGAGCAGTACTTC
TRBJ2-7	.	TRBV7-2	.	CASSLAETTSYEQYF	TGTGCCAGCAGCTTAGCTGAGACTACCAGCTACGAGCAGTACTTC
TRBJ2-5	.	TRBV28	.	CASSLQGMQETQYF	TGTGCCAGCAGTTTACAGGGGATGCAAGAGACCCAGTACTTC
TRBJ2-5	.	TRBV5-1	.	CASSLAHRGRTQYF	TGCGCCAGCAGCTTGGCCCACAGAGGGCGGACCCAGTACTTC
TRBJ2-7	.	TRBV6-4	TRBD2	CASSDSRLADEQYF	TGTGCCAGCAGTGACTCGAGACTAGCGGACGAGCAGTACTTC
TRBJ2-1	once	TRBV2	.	CASSERREPYNEQFF	TGTGCCAGCAGTGAGCGGAGGGAACCCTACAATGAGCAGTTCTTC
TRBJ2-3	few	TRBV27	TRBD1	CASSFRQGNNTQYF	TGTGCCAGCAGTTTTAGACAGGGAAACAATACGCAGTATTTT
TRBJ2-1	.	TRBV6-4	.	CASSRTFGDEQFF	TGTGCCAGCAGCCGGACATTTGGAGATGAGCAGTTCTTC
TRBJ2-1	.	TRBV6-1	.	CASRGGSYNEQFF	TGTGCCAGCAGGGGGGGCTCCTACAATGAGCAGTTCTTC
TRBJ2-1	.	TRBV11-1	TRBD2	CASSPGLARPPNEQFF	TGTGCCAGCAGCCCTGGACTAGCTAGGCCCCCAAATGAGCAGTTCTTC
TRBJ2-3	.	TRBV5-4	.	CASSLGPALSTDTQYF	TGTGCCAGCAGCTTGGGTCCAGCGCTGAGCACAGATACGCAGTATTTT
TRBJ2-7	.	TRBV6-5	.	CASSYFVQGVYEQYF	TGTGCCAGCAGTTACTTTGTACAGGGAGTCTACGAGCAGTACTTC
TRBJ2-1	.	TRBV5-1	TRBD1	CASSEGQGAYNEQFF	TGCGCCAGCAGCGAAGGACAGGGAGCGTACAATGAGCAGTTCTTC
TRBJ1-4	.	TRBV30	TRBD1	CAWSPGGAGEKLFF	TGTGCCTGGAGCCCAGGGGGCGCGGGTGAAAAACTGTTTTTT
TRBJ1-1	.	TRBV4-3	.	CASSQDRSTEAFF	TGCGCCAGCAGCCAAGATCGGAGCACTGAAGCTTTCTTT
TRBJ1-2	.	TRBV2	TRBD1	CASSPTGTGWGYTF	TGTGCCAGCAGTCCGACCGGGACAGGGTGGGGCTACACCTTC
TRBJ2-5	.	TRBV11-2	.	CASSPPGLRDQYF	TGTGCCAGCAGCCCACCGGGACTCAGGGACCAGTACTTC
TRBJ1-1	once	TRBV7-2	TRBD1	CASSFGQGAPTNTEAFF	TGTGCCAGCAGCTTCGGGCAGGGGGCACCCACGAACACTGAAGCTTTCTTT
TRBJ1-1	.	TRBV9	.	CASRQIMNTEAFF	TGTGCCAGTCGACAGATCATGAACACTGAAGCTTTCTTT
TRBJ2-7	.	TRBV11-3	.	CASSLGTDAYEQYF	TGTGCCAGCAGCTTAGGGACAGACGCCTACGAGCAGTACTTC
TRBJ2-3	.	TRBV7-2	.	CASSLGTSTDTQYF	TGTGCCAGCAGCTTAGGGACTAGCACAGATACGCAGTATTTT
TRBJ2-1	.	TRBV5-1	TRBD2	CASSFPGTSVYNEQFF	TGCGCCAGCAGCTTCCCAGGGACTAGCGTTTACAATGAGCAGTTCTTC
TRBJ1-2	.	TRBV28	TRBD1	CASSSGQDLRCGYTF	TGTGCCAGCAGTTCCGGACAGGACCTACGCTGTGGCTACACCTTC
TRBJ2-5	once	TRBV29-1	.	CSVELGGKETQYF	TGCAGCGTTGAATTAGGGGGAAAAGAGACCCAGTACTTC
TRBJ1-1	.	TRBV6-5	TRBD1	CASSYSGQGRTEAFF	TGTGCCAGCAGTTACTCGGGACAGGGAAGAACTGAAGCTTTCTTT
TRBJ2-1	.	TRBV20-1	.	CSASNEQFF	TGCAGTGCCAGCAATGAGCAGTTCTTC
TRBJ2-7	.	TRBV2	.	CASSEAPLRVAEYEQYF	TGTGCCAGCAGTGAAGCGCCACTCAGAGTAGCGGAGTACGAGCAGTACTTC
TRBJ2-1	.	TRBV29-1	TRBD2	CSVVTSGRSHEQFF	TGCAGCGTCGTCACTAGCGGGAGATCCCATGAGCAGTTCTTC
TRBJ2-2	.	TRBV5-8	.	CASSFSGRTRADTGELFF	TGTGCCAGCAGCTTCTCGGGTCGTACGAGGGCTGACACCGGGGAGCTGTTTTTT